A selection of T cell receptor beta chains follows, all from one sample in a study of T-cell memory formation after mild COVID-19. Each CDR3 protein is one row after TCRdb ran MiXCR on the 5' RACE reads. The sample comprises about half a million distinct CDR3 sequences, about 20% of which are singletons, and 9% to 15% rests with the top ten. The sample comprised PBMCs or a T cell subset sorted from them (not recorded which). Source of these receptors: an adult woman who had mild COVID-19 (a few samples of this study predate the infection). Cell type and time point are not known. Each CDR3 is given with its conserved first and last residue. Fields, in order: clone size, D gene, J gene, CDR3 length, V gene, CDR3 protein, CDR3 DNA. D genes are given only for firm matches. Rows may omit the clone size; those that give it use once, few, many or a size class.

abundance: few; d_gene: TRBD1; j_gene: TRBJ2-7; len: 14; v_gene: TRBV19; CDR3aa: CASSPGGPTDEQYF; CDR3nt: TGTGCCAGTAGCCCAGGGGGCCCCACGGACGAGCAGTACTTC
abundance: -; d_gene: TRBD2; j_gene: TRBJ2-7; len: 15; v_gene: TRBV12-3/TRBV12-4; CDR3aa: CASSSLGTSGYEQYF; CDR3nt: TGTGCCAGCAGTTCCCTCGGGACTAGCGGATACGAGCAGTACTTC
abundance: -; d_gene: -; j_gene: TRBJ2-1; len: 15; v_gene: TRBV7-2; CDR3aa: CASSSNLEGANEQFF; CDR3nt: TGTGCCAGCAGCTCAAACCTCGAGGGCGCGAATGAGCAGTTCTTC
abundance: few; d_gene: TRBD1; j_gene: TRBJ2-5; len: 16; v_gene: TRBV14; CDR3aa: CASSQATGGGLETQYF; CDR3nt: TGTGCCAGCAGCCAAGCGACAGGGGGGGGATTGGAGACCCAGTACTTC
abundance: -; d_gene: TRBD1; j_gene: TRBJ2-3; len: 16; v_gene: TRBV6-1; CDR3aa: CASSFAGTGSTDTQYF; CDR3nt: TGTGCCAGCAGTTTCGCCGGGACAGGGAGCACAGATACGCAGTATTTT
abundance: many; d_gene: -; j_gene: TRBJ2-4; len: 14; v_gene: TRBV5-5; CDR3aa: CASSLIRAQGIQYF; CDR3nt: TGTGCCAGCAGCTTAATCCGGGCCCAAGGGATTCAGTACTTC
abundance: few; d_gene: -; j_gene: TRBJ1-5; len: 14; v_gene: TRBV7-9; CDR3aa: CASSLVGADQPQHF; CDR3nt: TGTGCCAGCAGCTTAGTAGGTGCCGATCAGCCCCAGCATTTT
abundance: -; d_gene: -; j_gene: TRBJ2-5; len: 15; v_gene: TRBV6-5; CDR3aa: CASSYQRGGQETQYF; CDR3nt: TGTGCCAGCAGTTATCAACGTGGGGGCCAAGAGACCCAGTACTTC
abundance: many; d_gene: TRBD1; j_gene: TRBJ1-6; len: 13; v_gene: TRBV5-5; CDR3aa: CASNRGPASPLHF; CDR3nt: TGTGCCAGCAACAGGGGCCCGGCCTCACCCCTCCACTTT
abundance: few; d_gene: TRBD1; j_gene: TRBJ2-7; len: 15; v_gene: TRBV5-6; CDR3aa: CASSSAGQAAYEQYF; CDR3nt: TGTGCCAGCAGCTCAGCCGGACAGGCGGCCTACGAGCAGTACTTC
abundance: -; d_gene: -; j_gene: TRBJ2-1; len: 13; v_gene: TRBV6-5; CDR3aa: CASTQDSPNEQFF; CDR3nt: TGTGCCAGCACGCAGGACTCTCCGAATGAGCAGTTCTTC
abundance: -; d_gene: -; j_gene: TRBJ1-3; len: 18; v_gene: TRBV7-9; CDR3aa: CASSLGRPGQYSGNTIYF; CDR3nt: TGTGCCAGCAGCTTAGGCCGCCCCGGACAGTACTCTGGAAACACCATATATTTT
abundance: few; d_gene: TRBD1; j_gene: TRBJ2-5; len: 15; v_gene: TRBV15; CDR3aa: CATGSWDRGEETQYF; CDR3nt: TGTGCCACCGGTTCCTGGGACAGGGGGGAAGAGACCCAGTACTTC
abundance: -; d_gene: -; j_gene: TRBJ2-5; len: 14; v_gene: TRBV9; CDR3aa: CASSVSAIQETQYF; CDR3nt: TGTGCCAGCAGCGTATCGGCTATCCAAGAGACCCAGTACTTC
abundance: few; d_gene: -; j_gene: TRBJ1-1; len: 13; v_gene: TRBV18; CDR3aa: CASSYGSNTEAFF; CDR3nt: TGTGCCAGCTCCTATGGATCGAACACTGAAGCTTTCTTT
abundance: few; d_gene: -; j_gene: TRBJ2-5; len: 15; v_gene: TRBV18; CDR3aa: CASSPQTGHQETQYF; CDR3nt: TGTGCCAGCTCACCGCAGACAGGACACCAAGAGACCCAGTACTTC
abundance: many; d_gene: -; j_gene: TRBJ2-5; len: 12; v_gene: TRBV6-6; CDR3aa: CASSFPQETQYF; CDR3nt: TGTGCCAGCAGTTTTCCCCAAGAGACCCAGTACTTC
abundance: -; d_gene: -; j_gene: TRBJ2-3; len: 13; v_gene: TRBV2; CDR3aa: CARGDLYGDTQYF; CDR3nt: TGTGCCAGGGGAGACCTGTATGGGGATACGCAGTATTTT
abundance: -; d_gene: -; j_gene: TRBJ2-1; len: 15; v_gene: TRBV7-8; CDR3aa: CASSPMSRAYNEQFF; CDR3nt: TGTGCCAGCAGCCCTATGTCCCGGGCCTACAATGAGCAGTTCTTC
abundance: -; d_gene: TRBD2; j_gene: TRBJ2-5; len: 18; v_gene: TRBV3-1; CDR3aa: CASSRDRWASGGPETQYF; CDR3nt: TGTGCCAGCAGCCGTGATCGGTGGGCTAGCGGGGGACCAGAGACCCAGTACTTC
abundance: few; d_gene: -; j_gene: TRBJ1-2; len: 13; v_gene: TRBV12-3/TRBV12-4; CDR3aa: CASTSGGERGYTF; CDR3nt: TGTGCCAGCACCTCAGGCGGTGAACGTGGCTACACCTTC
abundance: few; d_gene: -; j_gene: TRBJ2-1; len: 15; v_gene: TRBV7-2; CDR3aa: CASSPDFSSYNEQFF; CDR3nt: TGTGCCAGCAGCCCGGACTTCAGCTCCTACAATGAGCAGTTCTTC
abundance: -; d_gene: -; j_gene: TRBJ2-3; len: 14; v_gene: TRBV6-4; CDR3aa: CASSDSPTTDTQYF; CDR3nt: TGTGCCAGCAGTGACTCGCCAACGACGGATACGCAGTATTTT
abundance: few; d_gene: -; j_gene: TRBJ2-1; len: 15; v_gene: TRBV15; CDR3aa: CATSRALSSDNEQFF; CDR3nt: TGTGCCACCAGCAGAGCCCTCTCAAGCGACAATGAGCAGTTCTTC
abundance: -; d_gene: TRBD1; j_gene: TRBJ2-5; len: 14; v_gene: TRBV7-6; CDR3aa: CASSVRPTGETQYF; CDR3nt: TGTGCCAGCAGCGTTCGACCGACAGGGGAGACCCAGTACTTC
abundance: -; d_gene: TRBD2; j_gene: TRBJ2-2; len: 17; v_gene: TRBV7-3; CDR3aa: CASSLRTSGGHGGELFF; CDR3nt: TGTGCCAGCAGCCTCCGGACTAGCGGGGGGCATGGCGGGGAGCTGTTTTTT
abundance: few; d_gene: -; j_gene: TRBJ2-5; len: 12; v_gene: TRBV30; CDR3aa: CAWSVGEETQYF; CDR3nt: TGTGCCTGGAGTGTCGGTGAGGAGACCCAGTACTTC
abundance: many; d_gene: -; j_gene: TRBJ2-5; len: 15; v_gene: TRBV12-3/TRBV12-4; CDR3aa: CASSFLGAPGETQYF; CDR3nt: TGTGCCAGCAGTTTCCTAGGAGCCCCCGGAGAGACCCAGTACTTC
abundance: few; d_gene: TRBD1; j_gene: TRBJ2-1; len: 20; v_gene: TRBV9; CDR3aa: CASSLNPIATGTGVKNEQFF; CDR3nt: TGTGCCAGCAGCCTTAACCCCATCGCAACCGGGACAGGAGTGAAAAATGAGCAGTTCTTC
abundance: few; d_gene: -; j_gene: TRBJ2-1; len: 14; v_gene: TRBV20-1; CDR3aa: CSARDSYRGNEQFF; CDR3nt: TGCAGTGCTAGAGATTCTTACCGGGGCAATGAGCAGTTCTTC